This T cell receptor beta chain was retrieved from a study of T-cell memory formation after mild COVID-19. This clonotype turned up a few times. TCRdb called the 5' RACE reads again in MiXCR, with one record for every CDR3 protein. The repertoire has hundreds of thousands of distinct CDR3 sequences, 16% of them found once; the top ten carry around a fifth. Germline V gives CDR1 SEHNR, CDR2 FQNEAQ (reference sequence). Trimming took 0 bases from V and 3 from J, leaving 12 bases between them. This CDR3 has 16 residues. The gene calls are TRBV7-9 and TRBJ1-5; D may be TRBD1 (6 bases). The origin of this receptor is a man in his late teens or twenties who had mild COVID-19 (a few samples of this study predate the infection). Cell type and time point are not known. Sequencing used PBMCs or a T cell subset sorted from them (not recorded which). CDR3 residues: CASSLAGRGYNQPQHF. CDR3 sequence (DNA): TGTGCCAGCAGCTTAGCGGGCAGGGGCTACAATCAGCCCCAGCATTTT.